Described below is a single TCR beta chain sequence and its context. Its antigen remains unknown. The assay was immunoSEQ multiplex PCR, and TCRdb's table has in-frame clones only and misses some. The table includes some 45,000 clones, approximately 93% detected once. From germline, CDR1 is SGHVS and CDR2 FQNEAQ. This CDR3 contains 13 residues. Unmatched junction bases numbered 2, after V lost 7 bases and J lost 3 bases. These data come from a study of cytomegalovirus exposure and HLA in healthy donors. Study-wide findings and caveats: Through in vitro validation, three CMV-associated chains were shown to be specific for CMV antigens. The study flagged some 170 TCR beta chains as cytomegalovirus-associated. Many donors shared some public TCRs, even though most TCR sequences were rare.

This chain links TRBV7-8 with TRBJ1-4; 7 nucleotides agree with TRBD1. This receptor was taken from a woman between 18 and 29 years old in good health and CMV-seropositive. The sequencing sample was made of PBMCs. The CDR3 bases are TGTGCCAGCACCAGGGGGGCTAATGAAAAACTGTTTTTT. Encoded protein: CASTRGANEKLFF.